This is a list of T cell receptor beta chains from one sample in a study of T cell changes during pregnancy in multiple sclerosis. Using immunoSEQ multiplex PCR, the repertoire was profiled, and TCRdb retains in-frame clones only, with some absent. The table shows about 93,000 clones, with approximately 90% occurring only once. Material: peripheral blood, obtained before pregnancy. The receptors here all came from a female donor with multiple sclerosis, enrolled in a pregnancy study. Each CDR3 is given with its conserved first and last residue. A D gene is named only where the DNA matches it firmly. Part of the rows lack a size; the others show once, few, many or a class for expanded clones.

j_call v_call clone_size d_call cdr3_aa cdr3_nt
TRBJ2-2 TRBV7-9 - - CASSLEGAGELFF TGTGCCAGCAGCTTAGAGGGGGCCGGGGAGCTGTTTTTT
TRBJ1-1 TRBV7-7 - - CASSQDRNTEAFF TGTGCCAGCAGTCAAGACAGGAACACTGAAGCTTTCTTT
TRBJ2-7 TRBV7-3 - - CASSSVPGSGREQYF TGTGCCAGCAGCTCTGTGCCGGGGTCGGGTCGGGAGCAGTACTTC
TRBJ2-1 TRBV5-1 - - CASSLRRGPYNEQFF TGCGCCAGCAGCTTGCGGAGGGGACCCTACAATGAGCAGTTCTTC
TRBJ1-5 TRBV9 - TRBD1 CASSVDGTGNQPQHF TGTGCCAGCAGCGTGGACGGGACAGGCAATCAGCCCCAGCATTTT
TRBJ2-7 TRBV5-1 - - CASSLETSYEQYF TGCGCCAGCAGCTTAGAGACTAGCTACGAGCAGTACTTC
TRBJ2-1 TRBV5-1 - TRBD2 CASSILAGGSYNEQFF TGCGCCAGCAGCATCCTAGCGGGGGGTTCCTACAATGAGCAGTTCTTC
TRBJ1-1 TRBV19 few - CASSIHQKNTEAFF TGTGCCAGTAGTATTCACCAGAAGAACACTGAAGCTTTCTTT
TRBJ2-7 TRBV28 - TRBD2 CASSPLAGGGTYEQYF TGTGCCAGCAGTCCCCTAGCGGGAGGAGGCACCTACGAGCAGTACTTC
TRBJ2-6 TRBV6-5 - TRBD1 CASRDRAGANVLTF TGTGCCAGCAGAGACAGGGCCGGGGCCAACGTCCTGACTTTC
TRBJ1-2 TRBV4-1 few - CASSQELNRDRYGYTF TGCGCCAGCAGCCAAGAGTTGAACAGGGACCGCTATGGCTACACCTTC
TRBJ2-1 TRBV7-2 - TRBD2 CASSRSGREYNEQFF TGTGCCAGCAGCCGAAGCGGGAGAGAGTACAATGAGCAGTTCTTC
TRBJ2-7 TRBV19 - TRBD2 CASSIHGGVEQYF TGTGCCAGTAGCATTCATGGGGGGGTCGAGCAGTACTTC
TRBJ2-7 TRBV29-1 - TRBD2 CSVEGSGSPYEQYF TGCAGCGTTGAAGGTAGCGGGAGTCCCTACGAGCAGTACTTC
TRBJ1-6 TRBV5-4 - TRBD1 CASSQDRNNSPLHF TGTGCCAGCAGCCAGGACAGGAACAATTCACCCCTCCACTTT
TRBJ2-7 TRBV7-6 once TRBD2 CASSSGLAGEQQYF TGTGCCAGCAGCTCCGGACTAGCGGGGGAACAGCAGTACTTC
TRBJ1-2 TRBV18 - - CASSSLTGISYTF TGTGCCAGCTCCTCCCTAACGGGAATAAGCTACACCTTC
TRBJ2-1 TRBV7-9 - - CASSPRTAYNEQFF TGTGCCAGCAGCCCTCGGACAGCCTACAATGAGCAGTTCTTC
TRBJ2-1 TRBV29-1 once - CSVSGESSYNEQFF TGCAGCGTTTCGGGGGAATCCTCCTACAATGAGCAGTTCTTC
TRBJ2-3 TRBV7-3 - TRBD2 CASSSGGSVTDTQYF TGTGCCAGCAGCTCCGGCGGGAGCGTTACAGATACGCAGTATTTT
TRBJ1-5 TRBV6-1 - TRBD1 CASSASTGSGPQHF TGTGCCAGCAGCGCCTCGACAGGGTCCGGTCCCCAGCATTTT
TRBJ2-3 TRBV9 - TRBD1 CASSVEGAPGTDTQYF TGTGCCAGCAGCGTAGAGGGGGCGCCCGGCACAGATACGCAGTATTTT
TRBJ2-4 TRBV5-1 once - CASSLEGVLDIQYF TGCGCCAGCAGCTTGGAGGGGGTTTTGGACATTCAGTACTTC
TRBJ2-7 TRBV4-1 - TRBD1 CASSHPGTVPYEQYF TGCGCCAGCAGCCACCCCGGGACAGTGCCCTACGAGCAGTACTTC
TRBJ1-6 TRBV19 - - CASSIASSPLHF TGTGCCAGTAGTATAGCATCTTCACCCCTCCACTTT
TRBJ2-2 TRBV9 - TRBD1 CASSTGTGSTGELFF TGTGCCAGCAGCACGGGGACAGGGAGCACCGGGGAGCTGTTTTTT
TRBJ2-7 TRBV5-1 - - CASSLGDGAYEQYF TGCGCCAGCAGCTTGGGAGACGGAGCCTACGAGCAGTACTTC
TRBJ1-2 TRBV11-2 - TRBD1 CASGGQGRGYTF TGTGCCAGCGGGGGACAGGGTAGGGGCTACACCTTC
TRBJ2-1 TRBV30 - - CAWSPDSVDNEQFF TGTGCCTGGAGTCCAGATAGCGTGGACAATGAGCAGTTCTTC
TRBJ1-5 TRBV27 - TRBD1 CASSLGTAFNQPQHF TGTGCCAGCAGTTTAGGGACAGCATTCAATCAGCCCCAGCATTTT
TRBJ2-1 TRBV5-4 - - CASSLPPAPGNEQFF TGTGCCAGCAGCTTGCCCCCGGCGCCAGGGAATGAGCAGTTCTTC
TRBJ2-1 TRBV7-3 - - CASSLLPPNEQFF TGTGCCAGCAGCCTATTACCACCCAATGAGCAGTTCTTC
TRBJ1-5 TRBV6-6 - - CASRIGTYSNQPQHF TGTGCCAGCAGAATCGGGACATATAGCAATCAGCCCCAGCATTTT
TRBJ2-7 TRBV28 - TRBD1 CASSSLRLRQGYEQYF TGTGCCAGCAGTTCTCTGAGGCTCCGACAGGGCTACGAGCAGTACTTC